The 24 T cell receptor beta chains below all came from one sample that was sequenced in a study of T cells in Graves' hyperthyroidism and ophthalmopathy. RNA transcripts were the template for amplifying TCR beta CDR3 regions. Researchers ran a first-round RT-PCR on the TCR CDR3 using the HTBI primer set. Each CDR3 protein gets one entry after TCRdb re-called the multiplex PCR reads with MiXCR. The sample has 400,000 to 600,000 distinct CDR3 sequences, 15% to 20% seen once. The sample taken for sequencing was blood. The receptors were sampled from a young woman with Graves' ophthalmopathy.

The chain couples TRBV5-1 to TRBJ2-2, with TRBD1 as a possible D gene (6 bases). The V and J ends lost 6 bases and 8 bases respectively, with 20 bases between them. The CDR3 spans 15 residues. Germline V CDR1 and CDR2: SGHRS, YFSETQ. CDR3 nucleotides: TGCGCCAGCAACAATAACAGGGAATTCAAGGGGGAGCTGTTTTTT. It encodes CASNNNREFKGELFF.

This clonotype has a count of ten or more. This chain links TRBV20-1 with TRBJ1-1; 11 bases agree with TRBD1. The CDR3 covers 12 residues. The V gene's germline CDR1 is DFQATT and CDR2 SNEGSKA (reference sequence). The V gene end was trimmed by 6 bases and the J gene end by 9 bases; junction bases not matched to a gene: 6. The CDR3 sequence: CSATGTGGKAFF. In DNA form, the CDR3 reads TGCAGTGCCACAGGGACAGGGGGGAAAGCTTTCTTT.

This clonotype was recorded many times. The chain is built from TRBV12-3 or TRBV12-4 and TRBJ1-1, with a tentative D call TRBD1 (5 bases). The CDR3 totals 16 residues. V was clipped by 4 bases and J by 0 bases, with 15 bases between them. The CDR3 bases are TGTGCCAGCAGTTGGGGGACTTTTGGAGTGAACACTGAAGCTTTCTTT. Translating gives CASSWGTFGVNTEAFF.

This clonotype was recorded many times. This chain uses TRBV30 with TRBJ2-1; TRBD2 might be the D (6 bases). The germline V and J ends were trimmed by 4 bases and 9 bases, with 16 bases remaining between them. Germline V gene data show CDR1 as GTSNPN and CDR2 as SVGIG (reference sequence). This CDR3 spans 13 amino acids. CDR3 nucleotides: TGTGCCTGGACCCCACCTAGCGTTATTGAGCAGTTCTTC. Translated, it gives CAWTPPSVIEQFF.

Many counts were recorded for this clonotype. The V and J genes are TRBV7-9 and TRBJ2-3; 8 bases map to TRBD2. Germline V gene lookup returns CDR1 SEHNR and CDR2 FQNEAQ (reference sequence). The J segment lost 6 bases and the V segment lost 3 bases, leaving 5 bases of the junction unmatched. CDR3 length equals 14 residues. The CDR3 DNA sequence: TGTGCCAGCAGCTTCAAGCGGGAGCAGGATACGCAGTATTTT. Its protein is CASSFKREQDTQYF.

This clonotype turned up a few times. V is TRBV6-2 or TRBV6-3 and J is TRBJ2-1, with 11 bases that match TRBD2. Per germline, CDR1 MNHEY and CDR2 SVGEGT. The length of the CDR3 is 19 residues. The trim removed 0 bases at V and 2 bases at J, leaving 9 bases unmatched. CDR3 amino acids: CASSYSTSGSVVPYNEQFF. For the CDR3, the DNA is TGTGCCAGCAGTTACTCCACTAGCGGGAGTGTAGTCCCCTACAATGAGCAGTTCTTC.

This clonotype came up a few times. The gene calls are TRBV30 and TRBJ1-5; the D gene is possibly TRBD1 (5 bases). Germline V gene data show CDR1 as GTSNPN and CDR2 as SVGIG (reference sequence). The ends were cut back, 2 bases at V and 7 bases at J, with 15 bases in the middle. This CDR3 has 14 amino acids. CDR3 DNA: TGTGCCTGGAGTTTCGACAGTAATCAGCAGCCCCAGCATTTT. This codes for CAWSFDSNQQPQHF.

This clonotype has a count of ten or more. The V call is TRBV2, the J call TRBJ1-1; a weak D match, TRBD1 (5 bases). Trimming took off 5 bases at V and 3 bases at J, with 16 bases between the two ends. CDR3 length: 15 residues. Germline CDR1 is SNHLY and CDR2 is FYNNEI. The CDR3 reads CASSFQGADDTEAFF. Written as DNA, the CDR3 is TGTGCCAGCAGTTTTCAGGGCGCCGATGACACTGAAGCTTTCTTT.

The chain links TRBV25-1 to TRBJ1-6; tentatively, D is TRBD1 (5 bases). This CDR3 is built from 14 residues. V was cut by 2 bases and J by 8 bases, with 10 bases left in between. Germline CDR1 MGHDK, CDR2 SYGVNS. The CDR3: CASSEVRGDSPLHF. The CDR3 nucleotides are TGTGCCAGCAGTGAAGTGAGGGGCGATTCACCCCTCCACTTT.

The gene calls are TRBV10-3 and TRBJ2-5; 7 bases match TRBD1. Germline trimming cut 4 bases from V and 2 bases from J; bases unmatched to any gene: 7. CDR1 is ENHRY, CDR2 SYGVKD, per germline. This CDR3 is 15 amino acids long. As DNA, the CDR3 is TGTGCCATCAGTGGAGAATCGACAGGGCAAGAGACCCAGTACTTC. This gives the protein CAISGESTGQETQYF.

This clonotype was seen repeatedly, ten times or more. This chain connects TRBV6-2 or TRBV6-3 to TRBJ2-7, with 8 bases matching TRBD2. CDR1 and CDR2 from the germline V gene are MNHEY and SVGEGT. The CDR3 runs 14 residues. Germline trimming cut 8 bases from V and 2 bases from J; bases unmatched to any gene: 8. The CDR3 DNA is TGTGCCAGCGCGTCGGGAGGGCTTCCCTACGAGCAGTACTTC. It specifies CASASGGLPYEQYF.

This clonotype was counted at least ten times. The chain is built from TRBV20-1 and TRBJ2-1; D is possibly TRBD2 (5 bases). The ends were cut back, 0 bases at V and 11 bases at J, with 23 bases in the middle. The CDR3 length is 16 residues. CDR1 DFQATT and CDR2 SNEGSKA come from the germline V gene (reference sequence). CDR3 sequence (DNA): TGCAGTGCTAGAGACCCGCTAGCACGCGTTGGGAATAAGCAGTTCTTC. Its translation: CSARDPLARVGNKQFF.

Worth noting for this clonotype: It may be a read error: a sequence one base away is much more abundant. The J gene is TRBJ2-1, the V gene TRBV28, with D unresolved. The J call may be in error: the DNA end matches TRBJ2-7 better. Germline CDR1 MDHEN, CDR2 SYDVKM. The CDR3 has 14 amino acids. CDR3: CAIGRPSSYNEQYF. The CDR3 bases are TGTGCCATAGGACGTCCAAGCTCCTACAATGAGCAGTACTTC.

This clonotype was observed a handful of times. The chain is built from TRBV19 and TRBJ2-1; D remains unclear. The CDR3 runs to 11 residues. Trimming removed 3 bases from V and 11 bases from J, with 8 bases in between. In germline, CDR1 is LNHDA, CDR2 SQIVND (reference sequence). The CDR3 here is CASSMSPKQFF. CDR3 nucleotides: TGTGCCAGTAGTATGAGTCCAAAGCAGTTCTTC.

This clonotype was seen a handful of times. The chain uses TRBV6-2 or TRBV6-3 and TRBJ1-5; 9 bases are a match to TRBD1. Germline CDR1 MNHEY, CDR2 SVGEGT. The CDR3 runs 18 residues. Trimming removed 2 bases from V and 3 bases from J; junction bases left unmatched: 11. Written as DNA, the CDR3 is TGTGCCAGCAGTTACGTTTTGGGACAGGGATGGGACAATCAGCCCCAGCATTTT. This codes for CASSYVLGQGWDNQPQHF.

This clonotype showed up many times. J is TRBJ2-1 and V is TRBV3-1, with 9 bases matching TRBD2. CDR3 length: 15 residues. The germline V gene has CDR1 LGHDT and CDR2 YNNKEL (reference sequence). Unmatched junction bases numbered 9, after V lost 2 bases and J lost 10 bases. As DNA, the CDR3 is TGTGCCAGCAGCCAATTTGGCGGGAGGGCCGGGGAGCAGTTCTTC. Translated, it gives CASSQFGGRAGEQFF.

This clonotype has a count of ten or more. The chain uses TRBV6-1 and TRBJ1-5; D perhaps matches TRBD1 (6 bases). The CDR3 sequence is 15 residues long. The ends were cut back, 6 bases at V and 7 bases at J, with 19 bases in the middle. Germline CDR1 is MNHNS and CDR2 is SASEGT. DNA for the CDR3: TGTGCCAGCAGCGAGGGGGGGGGGTTTCAGCAGCCCCAGCATTTT. Translating gives CASSEGGGFQQPQHF.

This clonotype was observed at least ten times. This rearrangement joins TRBV30 to TRBJ2-5; 8 bases are shared with TRBD2. V trimming: 0 bases; J trimming: 4 bases; junction bases outside the gene matches: 1. Germline V lookup: CDR1 GTSNPN, CDR2 SVGIG (reference sequence). The CDR3 consists of 13 residues. The CDR3 here is CAWSVLAGETQYF. CDR3 in DNA: TGTGCCTGGAGTGTCCTAGCGGGAGAGACCCAGTACTTC.

The table lists this clonotype with many counts. The genes are TRBV3-1 and TRBJ1-2; no firm D call. The germline gives CDR1 LGHDT, CDR2 YNNKEL (reference sequence). V gave up 1 base and J gave up 3 bases, with 15 bases separating them. The CDR3 is 16 amino acids. CDR3 sequence reads: CASSQVRGSKDYGYTF. As DNA, the CDR3 is TGTGCCAGCAGCCAAGTACGAGGGTCGAAGGACTATGGCTACACCTTC.

The chain links TRBV6-2 or TRBV6-3 to TRBJ1-2; D remains ambiguous. The CDR3 covers 16 residues. Per germline, CDR1 MNHEY and CDR2 SVGEGT. The ends were cut back, 4 bases at V and 6 bases at J, with 21 bases in the middle. In nucleotides, the CDR3 is TGTGCCAGCAGTTTTCTTCCGGGCCAGGCCAACCATGGCTACACCTTC. This sequence encodes CASSFLPGQANHGYTF.

This clonotype was seen only a few times. V is TRBV3-1 and J is TRBJ2-7; 9 bases are shared with TRBD2. CDR1 is LGHDT, CDR2 YNNKEL, per germline (reference sequence). The CDR3 sequence is 14 residues long. Trimming at V came to 1 base and at J to 4 bases, leaving 2 bases not matched to a gene. CDR3 sequence: CASSQVAGVYEQYF. DNA of the CDR3: TGTGCCAGCAGCCAAGTAGCGGGAGTATACGAGCAGTACTTC.

This chain links TRBV4-3 with TRBJ2-1; tentatively, D is TRBD1 or TRBD2 (5 bases each). Trimming took 4 bases from V and 7 from J, leaving 20 bases between them. Germline V gene sequence: CDR1 LGHNA, CDR2 YSLEER. The CDR3 is 16 residues long. In DNA, the CDR3 is TGCGCCAGCAGCCGGGGCAGGAGGCTAGAGAATAATGAGCAGTTCTTC. The encoded protein is CASSRGRRLENNEQFF.

On this clonotype itself: A much larger clone differs from this one at a single base, so this may be a read error. The rearrangement links TRBV3-1 to TRBJ2-3; a possible D gene is TRBD2 (5 bases). This CDR3 is 15 amino acids long. Germline values: CDR1 LGHDT, CDR2 YNNKEL (reference sequence). The CDR3 DNA follows: TGTGCCGGCAGCGTAGGGAGCGGAAGCACAGATACGCAGTATTTT. Its translation: CAGSVGSGSTDTQYF.

The chain has TRBV12-3 or TRBV12-4 and TRBJ2-1; D call uncertain. Trimming cost V 6 bases and J 12 bases, with 15 bases left between them. The CDR3 spans 12 residues. CDR3 bases: TGTGCCAGCAGCCCTGACTTGTCCGGGCAGTTCTTC. Its protein is CASSPDLSGQFF.